This T cell receptor beta chain was recorded in a study of OX40 agonist ivuxolimab in advanced cancers. Overall study findings and caveats: The CD4+ and CD8+ T cells in the blood had expanded clonally by week 6 at 0.1 to 3.0 mg/kg. Among expanded peripheral T cells, antigen specificity went undetermined.

Cycle 7 day 1, cycle 4 day 1, and baseline were the timepoints at which blood was sampled. Germline CDR1 and CDR2: MNHEY and SMNVEV (reference sequence). The CDR3 has 14 amino acids. V was pared by 8 bases and J by 3 bases, with 8 bases of the junction left unmatched. Profiled with immunoSEQ multiplex PCR; TCRdb holds only in-frame clones, not every one. The table lists 84,000 or so clones, about 80% of them singletons. Only a few counts were recorded for this clone. Its antigen is not identified. The source material was CD4+ or CD8+ T cells sorted from blood, sampled in a trial of the OX40 agonist ivuxolimab. The genes are TRBV27 and TRBJ1-1; TRBD1 agrees at 8 bases. The TCR sequence derives from an adult with an advanced solid tumor such as melanoma, head and neck, liver or kidney cancer. This CDR3 reads CASLRTGLDTEAFF. CDR3 bases: TGTGCCAGCCTTCGGACAGGGCTGGACACTGAAGCTTTCTTT.